This TCR beta chain is drawn from a study of blood T cell repertoires in COVID-19. Overall study: Whether acute or convalescent, the COVID-19 samples came from the United States, Italy and Spain. T cells, B-cell-depleted T cells, or PBMCs provided the cDNA or gDNA that served as material.

Only in-frame clones appear in the TCRdb table, and some are missing; sequencing was by immunoSEQ multiplex PCR. This sample has around 120,000 clones, with about 90% found just once. This TCR was recovered from a human donor in a cohort sampled during active COVID-19. Sequencing was performed on peripheral blood.

CDR3 amino acids: CASRLTGAASYEQYF. In nucleotides, the CDR3 is TGTGCCAGCAGACTAACAGGGGCCGCCTCCTACGAGCAGTACTTC. This chain connects TRBV11-3 to TRBJ2-7; 7 bases align to TRBD1. Per germline, CDR1 SGHNT and CDR2 YENEEA. The V segment lost 6 bases and the J segment 0 bases; nucleotides outside the gene matches: 8. The CDR3 runs to 15 residues.